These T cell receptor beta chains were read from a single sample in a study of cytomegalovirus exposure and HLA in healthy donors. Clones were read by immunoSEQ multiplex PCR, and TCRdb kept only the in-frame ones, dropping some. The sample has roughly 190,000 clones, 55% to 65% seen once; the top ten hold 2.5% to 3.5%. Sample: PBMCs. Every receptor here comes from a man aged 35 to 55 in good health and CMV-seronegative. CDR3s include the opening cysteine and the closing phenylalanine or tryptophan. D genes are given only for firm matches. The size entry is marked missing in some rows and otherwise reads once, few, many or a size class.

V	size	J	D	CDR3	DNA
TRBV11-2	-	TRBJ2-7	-	CASSLGHYDLYEQYF	TGTGCCAGCAGCTTAGGTCACTATGACCTCTACGAGCAGTACTTC
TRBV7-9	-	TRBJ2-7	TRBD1	CASSSRTGQTYEQYF	TGTGCCAGCAGCTCAAGGACAGGCCAGACTTACGAGCAGTACTTC
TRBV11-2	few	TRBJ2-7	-	CASSLLYSTTSYEQYF	TGTGCCAGCAGCTTGCTGTACAGTACAACCTCCTACGAGCAGTACTTC
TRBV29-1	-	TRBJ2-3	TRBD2	CSVGWTSSTYF	TGCAGCGTCGGATGGACTAGTTCCACGTATTTT
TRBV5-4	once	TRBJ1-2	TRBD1	CASSLRGDRGPGYTF	TGTGCCAGCAGCTTGAGGGGGGACAGGGGGCCTGGCTACACCTTC
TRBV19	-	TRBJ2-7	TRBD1	CASRLKTGGWYEQYF	TGTGCCAGTAGGCTCAAGACAGGGGGCTGGTACGAGCAGTACTTC
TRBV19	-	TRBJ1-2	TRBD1	CASNPGQAAFYGYTF	TGTGCCAGTAACCCGGGACAGGCCGCATTCTATGGCTACACCTTC
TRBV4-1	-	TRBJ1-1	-	CASSQDRGEAFF	TGCGCCAGCAGCCAAGACAGGGGTGAAGCTTTCTTT
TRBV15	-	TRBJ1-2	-	CATSIGRTVSGYTF	TGTGCCACCAGCATTGGACGGACAGTCTCCGGCTACACCTTC
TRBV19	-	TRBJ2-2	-	CASSIRAGELFF	TGTGCCAGTAGTATTCGAGCCGGGGAGCTGTTTTTT
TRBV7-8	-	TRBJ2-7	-	CASSYREELYF	TGTGCCAGCAGTTACAGGGAAGAGTTATACTTC
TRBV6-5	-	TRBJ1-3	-	CASSEGDAGNTIYF	TGTGCCAGCAGTGAAGGGGATGCTGGAAACACCATATATTTT
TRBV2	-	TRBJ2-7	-	CASSEGRNDEQYF	TGTGCCAGCAGTGAAGGCAGGAACGACGAGCAGTACTTC
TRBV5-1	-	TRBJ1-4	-	CASSFSSLNEKLFF	TGCGCCAGCAGCTTTAGTTCTCTTAATGAAAAACTGTTTTTT
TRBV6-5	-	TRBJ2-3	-	CASSYSGGQDTDTQYF	TGTGCCAGCAGTTATTCGGGGGGACAGGACACAGATACGCAGTATTTT
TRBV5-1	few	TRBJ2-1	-	CASSLVRTSSYNEQFF	TGCGCCAGCAGCTTGGTTAGGACAAGCTCCTACAATGAGCAGTTCTTC
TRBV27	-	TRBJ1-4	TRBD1	CASSPTGRLSTTNEKLFF	TGTGCCAGCAGCCCGACAGGGAGGTTGAGCACAACTAATGAAAAACTGTTTTTT
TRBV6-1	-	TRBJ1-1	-	CASSERTLNTEAFF	TGTGCCAGCAGTGAAAGGACTTTGAACACTGAAGCTTTCTTT
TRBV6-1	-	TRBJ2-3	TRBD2	CASSLSGRGDTQYF	TGTGCCAGCAGTTTGAGCGGGAGAGGGGATACGCAGTATTTT
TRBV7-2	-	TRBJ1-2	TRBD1	CASSLADRGSGYTF	TGTGCCAGCAGCTTAGCGGACAGGGGATCTGGCTACACCTTC
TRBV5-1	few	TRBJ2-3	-	CASSPFSRSTDTQYF	TGCGCCAGCAGCCCTTTTAGTAGAAGCACAGATACGCAGTATTTT
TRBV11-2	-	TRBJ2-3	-	CASGAERTDTQYF	TGTGCCAGCGGAGCGGAGCGCACAGATACGCAGTATTTT
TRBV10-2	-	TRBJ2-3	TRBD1	CASLRAGGIDTQYF	TGCGCCAGCCTCAGGGCAGGGGGCATAGATACGCAGTATTTT
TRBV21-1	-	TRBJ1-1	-	CASSKGKGAGGVNTEAFF	TGTGCCAGCAGCAAAGGGAAAGGGGCCGGGGGAGTGAACACTGAAGCTTTCTTT
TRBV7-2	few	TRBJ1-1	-	CASSLRVDTEAFF	TGTGCCAGCAGCTTACGGGTTGACACTGAAGCTTTCTTT
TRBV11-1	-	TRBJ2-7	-	CASSLGVSGNEQYF	TGTGCCAGCAGCTTAGGTGTATCAGGGAACGAGCAGTACTTC
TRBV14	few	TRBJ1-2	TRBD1	CASSQGTGGAGYTF	TGTGCCAGCAGCCAAGGAACAGGGGGCGCAGGCTACACCTTC
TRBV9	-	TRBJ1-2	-	CASSHEGGGYTF	TGTGCCAGCAGCCACGAGGGAGGGGGCTACACCTTC
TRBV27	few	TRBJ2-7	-	CASRPPGLKVGEQYF	TGTGCCAGCAGACCTCCGGGACTTAAGGTCGGAGAGCAGTACTTC
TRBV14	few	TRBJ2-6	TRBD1	CASSQVGTDNSGANVLTF	TGTGCCAGCAGCCAAGTCGGGACAGATAACTCTGGGGCCAACGTCCTGACTTTC
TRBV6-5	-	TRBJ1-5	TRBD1	CASSYGGTGMGQPQHF	TGTGCCAGCAGTTATGGAGGGACAGGGATGGGCCAGCCCCAGCATTTT
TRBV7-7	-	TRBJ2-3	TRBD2	CASSPTLGGLGTDTQYF	TGTGCCAGCAGCCCTACCCTGGGGGGGTTGGGCACAGATACGCAGTATTTT
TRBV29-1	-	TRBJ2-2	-	CSAPRGTGELFF	TGCAGCGCACCCAGGGGAACCGGGGAGCTGTTTTTT
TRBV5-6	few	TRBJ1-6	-	CASSLGWGETNSPLHF	TGTGCCAGCAGCTTGGGGTGGGGGGAAACCAATTCACCCCTCCACTTT
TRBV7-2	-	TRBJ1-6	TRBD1	CASSLEGAHNSPLHF	TGTGCCAGCAGCTTAGAGGGGGCTCATAATTCACCCCTCCACTTT
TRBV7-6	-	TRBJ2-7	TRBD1	CASSLEGTGVYEQYF	TGTGCCAGCAGCTTAGAAGGGACAGGGGTCTACGAGCAGTACTTC
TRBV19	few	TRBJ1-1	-	CASSIDPTTWGSTEAFF	TGTGCCAGTAGTATAGATCCGACTACTTGGGGTAGCACTGAAGCTTTCTTT
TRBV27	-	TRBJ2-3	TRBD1	CASSLPDRGRATQYF	TGTGCCAGCAGTTTACCGGACAGGGGACGCGCGACGCAGTATTTT
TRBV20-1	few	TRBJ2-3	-	CSALSTDTQYF	TGCAGTGCCCTAAGCACAGATACGCAGTATTTT
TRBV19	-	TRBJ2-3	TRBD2	CASSLPGGDTQYF	TGTGCCAGTAGTTTGCCGGGGGGAGATACGCAGTATTTT
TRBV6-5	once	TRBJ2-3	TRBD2	CASSRLAGETDTQYF	TGTGCCAGCAGCCGACTAGCGGGGGAGACAGATACGCAGTATTTT
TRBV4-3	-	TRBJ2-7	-	CASSQEGSLYEQYF	TGCGCCAGCAGCCAAGAAGGGAGCCTCTACGAGCAGTACTTC
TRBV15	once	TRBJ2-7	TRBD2	CATSLTSGPSEQYF	TGTGCCACCAGCCTGACTAGCGGGCCCTCCGAGCAGTACTTC
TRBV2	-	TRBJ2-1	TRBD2	CASSDLVAGGNEQFF	TGTGCCAGCAGTGATCTGGTAGCGGGAGGGAATGAGCAGTTCTTC
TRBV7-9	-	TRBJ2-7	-	CAGTTLDYEQYF	TGTGCCGGAACAACACTAGACTACGAGCAGTACTTC
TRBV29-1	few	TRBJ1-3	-	CSVGQAGSGNTIYF	TGCAGCGTTGGACAGGCGGGCTCTGGAAACACCATATATTTT
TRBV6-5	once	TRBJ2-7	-	CASSYSGRGPYEQYF	TGTGCCAGCAGTTACTCTGGCAGGGGTCCCTACGAGCAGTACTTC
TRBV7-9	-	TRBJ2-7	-	CASSLKAGTYEQYF	TGTGCCAGCAGCTTAAAAGCAGGGACCTACGAGCAGTACTTC
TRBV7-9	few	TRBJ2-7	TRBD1	CASSRSSGGVEQYF	TGTGCCAGCAGCCGGTCGTCAGGGGGCGTCGAGCAGTACTTC
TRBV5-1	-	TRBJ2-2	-	CASSLTIYTGELFF	TGCGCCAGCAGCTTAACTATTTACACCGGGGAGCTGTTTTTT
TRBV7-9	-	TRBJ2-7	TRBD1	CASSLRTGTYEQYF	TGTGCCAGCAGCCTCCGGACAGGGACCTACGAGCAGTACTTC
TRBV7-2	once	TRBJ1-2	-	CASSGYQGTNGYTF	TGTGCCAGCAGCGGATATCAGGGAACGAATGGCTACACCTTC
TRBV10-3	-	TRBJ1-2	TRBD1	CAISDTGGSYTF	TGTGCCATCAGTGACACAGGGGGCAGCTACACCTTC
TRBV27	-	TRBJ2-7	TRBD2	CASSMGLETYEQYF	TGTGCCAGCAGTATGGGACTAGAAACCTACGAGCAGTACTTC
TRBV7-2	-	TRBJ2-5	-	CASSLGPGSGETQYF	TGTGCCAGCAGCTTAGGACCCGGGTCGGGAGAGACCCAGTACTTC
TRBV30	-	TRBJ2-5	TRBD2	CATSGRVETQYF	TGTGCCACTAGCGGGAGGGTGGAGACCCAGTACTTC
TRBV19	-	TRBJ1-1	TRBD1	CASSIGQGLNTEAFF	TGTGCCAGTAGTATAGGACAGGGATTGAACACTGAAGCTTTCTTT
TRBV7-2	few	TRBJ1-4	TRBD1	CASSLAGGPNEKLFF	TGTGCCAGCAGCTTAGCAGGGGGCCCTAATGAAAAACTGTTTTTT
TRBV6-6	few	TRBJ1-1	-	CASTSVRGGGTEAFF	TGTGCCAGCACTTCAGTCCGGGGGGGAGGCACTGAAGCTTTCTTT